This T cell receptor beta chain was found in a study of beta chain features in type 1 diabetes. CD4+ naive, central memory, regulatory and stem cell-like memory cells were sorted via CD45RO/CCR7/CD25/CD127/CD95/CD27. Purity exceeded 95% in all sorted populations. Trimming removed 4 bases at V and 4 bases at J, with 13 bases between. Per germline, CDR1 SEHNR and CDR2 FQNEAQ (reference sequence). This CDR3 has 14 amino acids. General study findings and limits: Shorter templates might be favored by PCR, and equally so in patients and in controls.

cDNA synthesis used the whole RNA isolate, giving expressed TCRB sequences. Data came from immunoSEQ multiplex PCR; TCRdb stores just in-frame clones and leaves some out. The data hold 160,000 or so clones, with roughly 11% observed a single time. Regarding this clone: The antigen remains undetermined.

The sequenced sample consisted of central memory CD4+ T cells from blood. The gene calls are TRBV7-9 and TRBJ1-2; D may be TRBD1 (6 bases). The clonotype comes from a man aged 18 to 35 in good health. CDR3 protein: CASSSDRKSYGYTF. CDR3 DNA: TGTGCCAGCAGCTCGGACAGAAAGAGCTATGGCTACACCTTC.